A single sample gave rise to the 32 T cell receptor beta chains below, sequenced in a study of blood T cell repertoires in COVID-19. The protocol was immunoSEQ multiplex PCR, while the TCRdb copy is restricted to in-frame clones and leaves out a portion. The table records around 250,000 clones, 70% to 90% of them present only once. Sequenced: peripheral blood. These receptors originate from a man aged 55 to 70 with acute or convalescent COVID-19.

The rearrangement joins TRBV27 to TRBJ2-7; 7 bases are shared with TRBD2. CDR3 length: 15 residues. The V gene end was trimmed by 3 bases and the J gene end by 0 bases; junction bases not matched to a gene: 5. Germline CDR1 MNHEY, CDR2 SMNVEV (reference sequence). CDR3 residues: CASSFHGGSSYEQYF. CDR3 sequence (DNA): TGTGCCAGCAGTTTTCATGGCGGGAGCTCCTACGAGCAGTACTTC.

Here the CDR3 reads CASSQLTGSNPYNSPLHF. CDR3 sequence (DNA): TGTGCCAGCAGCCAGCTTACAGGCTCCAACCCCTATAATTCACCCCTCCACTTT. The gene calls are TRBV28 and TRBJ1-6, with D maybe TRBD1 (5 bases). The germline V gene has CDR1 MDHEN and CDR2 SYDVKM. V was shortened by 6 bases and J by 2 bases, with 20 bases between the two germline ends. The CDR3 is 18 residues long.

The V call is TRBV6-7, the J call TRBJ2-1; TRBD2 is a possible D gene (6 bases). TRBV6-7 qualifies as an ORF whose function is uncertain. V lost 2 bases to trimming and J lost 0 bases, with 20 bases between them. This CDR3 region has 19 residues. The CDR3 nucleotides are TGTGCCAGCAGTTACGATGGGGGGAGGATTTCGAGCTCCTACAATGAGCAGTTCTTC. Translated, it gives CASSYDGGRISSSYNEQFF.

The chain links TRBV19 to TRBJ1-1; tentative D call: TRBD1 (5 bases). The CDR3 is 15 amino acids. From germline, CDR1 is LNHDA and CDR2 SQIVND (reference sequence). V lost 5 bases and J 0 bases, leaving 13 bases between the germline ends. The CDR3 spells CASSPSGGMNTEAFF. CDR3 DNA: TGTGCCAGTAGTCCCTCCGGGGGAATGAACACTGAAGCTTTCTTT.

The chain has TRBV4-3 and TRBJ1-1; 9 nucleotides line up with TRBD1. The ends lost 0 bases at V and 1 base at J; junction bases unmatched: 9. The CDR3 has 18 amino acids. Germline V gives CDR1 LGHNA, CDR2 YSLEER. The CDR3 reads CASSQDIGQGTPNTEAFF. DNA of the CDR3: TGCGCCAGCAGCCAAGATATTGGACAGGGGACGCCGAACACTGAAGCTTTCTTT.

The chain carries TRBV5-6 and TRBJ1-1; 9 bases are shared with TRBD1. With V trimmed by 8 bases and J by 4 bases, 6 bases remained unmatched. The CDR3 sequence is 13 residues long. The germline gives CDR1 SGHDT, CDR2 YYEEEE. CDR3 loop: CASRRQGGTEAFF. The CDR3, as DNA: TGTGCCAGTAGAAGACAGGGGGGCACTGAAGCTTTCTTT.

This rearrangement joins TRBV24-1 to TRBJ2-3, with D unclear. V was clipped by 6 bases and J by 1 base, with 4 bases between them. This CDR3 contains 12 residues. Per the germline V gene, CDR1 is KGHDR and CDR2 is SFDVKD. The CDR3 coding sequence is TGTGCCACCAGTCGAGGCACAGATACGCAGTATTTT. Protein sequence: CATSRGTDTQYF.

The chain links TRBV4-2 to TRBJ1-6; possible D gene TRBD1, 5 bases. This CDR3 region has 14 residues. V was cut by 0 bases and J by 8 bases, with 8 bases left in between. Germline V gene data show CDR1 as LGHNA and CDR2 as YNFKEQ. CDR3 nucleotide sequence: TGTGCCAGCAGCCAAGACAGGGCGGATTCACCCCTCCACTTT. It translates to CASSQDRADSPLHF.

This clone was detected only once. The CDR3 loop reads CASSLGSGSSYNEQFF. The CDR3, as DNA: TGTGCCAGCAGCTTAGGGAGCGGCAGCTCCTACAATGAGCAGTTCTTC. The chain joins TRBV7-6 to TRBJ2-1; the D gene is possibly TRBD2 (5 bases). V was clipped by 1 base and J by 0 bases, with 10 bases between them. CDR3 length: 16 amino acids. In germline, CDR1 is SGHVS, CDR2 FNYEAQ. The full variable domain, with the rest looked up from reference TRBV7-6 and TRBJ2-1, is GAGVSQSPRYKVTKRGQDVALRCDPISGHVSLYWYRQALGQGPEFLTYFNYEAQQDKSGLPNDRFSAERPEGSISTLTIQRTEQRDSAMYRCASSLGSGSSYNEQFFGPGTRLTVL.

The chain carries TRBV28 and TRBJ2-7; 8 nucleotides line up with TRBD2. CDR1 is MDHEN, CDR2 SYDVKM, per germline. The CDR3 totals 13 residues. V dropped 7 bases and J dropped 6; count of bases not matched to a gene: 8. The CDR3 coding sequence is TGTGCCAGCAAGAGCGGGAGCCCCCGCGAGCAGTACTTC. This gives the protein CASKSGSPREQYF.

The chain has TRBV11-3 and TRBJ2-1; 9 nucleotides match TRBD2. The germline CDR1 and CDR2 sequences are SGHNT and YENEEA. The CDR3 is made up of 15 amino acids. The junction had 10 bases not matched to a gene; V was cut back by 6 bases and J by 7 bases. CDR3 sequence reads: CASRLSSGRPNEQFF. The CDR3 DNA sequence: TGTGCCAGCAGGCTGAGTAGCGGGAGACCGAATGAGCAGTTCTTC.

The genes are TRBV6-6 and TRBJ1-5; D not resolved. The germline gives CDR1 MNHNY, CDR2 SVGAGI (reference sequence). V dropped 8 bases and J dropped 2 bases, with 10 bases sitting between them. This CDR3 has 13 residues. The CDR3 nucleotides read TGTGCCAGCGGCAGTGGGCGCAATCAGCCCCAGCATTTT. It is translated as CASGSGRNQPQHF.

The rearrangement joins TRBV30 to TRBJ2-7; D is unclear. Trimming took off 1 base at V and 0 bases at J, with 4 bases between the two ends. This CDR3 has 12 amino acids. Germline values: CDR1 GTSNPN, CDR2 SVGIG (reference sequence). CDR3 nucleotide sequence: TGTGCCTGGAGTGACGGCTCCTACGAGCAGTACTTC. The encoded protein is CAWSDGSYEQYF.

The chain has TRBV6-5 and TRBJ1-3, with D possibly TRBD1 on 6 matching bases. Trimming took off 2 bases at V and 3 bases at J, with 11 bases between the two ends. Germline V gene data show CDR1 as MNHEY and CDR2 as SVGAGI. This CDR3 region has 15 residues. The CDR3 here is CASSYRGARGNTIYF. The CDR3 DNA is TGTGCCAGCAGTTACCGGGGGGCTCGTGGAAACACCATATATTTT.

This clone was counted a single time. The rearrangement links TRBV6-5 to TRBJ1-3, with D perhaps TRBD1 (5 bases). The germline V gene encodes CDR1 MNHEY and CDR2 SVGAGI. The V end was cut by 6 bases, the J end by 2 bases, with 5 bases between. This CDR3 comprises 12 residues. The CDR3 DNA reads as TGTGCCAGCAGGGGGCCTGGAAACACCATATATTTT. Amino acids: CASRGPGNTIYF.

The V gene is TRBV5-6, the J gene TRBJ1-2, with D unresolved. Germline CDR1 is SGHDT and CDR2 is YYEEEE. The ends were cut back, 3 bases at V and 4 bases at J, with 13 bases in the middle. The CDR3 covers 14 residues. The CDR3 protein is CASSSLAGFYGYTF. For the CDR3, the DNA is TGTGCCAGCAGCTCCCTCGCTGGCTTCTATGGCTACACCTTC.

The chain uses TRBV29-1 and TRBJ1-1; 7 nucleotides match TRBD1. In germline, CDR1 is SQVTM, CDR2 ANQGSEA. The J segment lost 2 bases and the V segment lost 6 bases, leaving 9 bases of the junction unmatched. The CDR3 consists of 14 residues. CDR3 loop: CSVNAGTVNTEAFF. Written as DNA, the CDR3 is TGCAGCGTGAACGCGGGGACAGTTAACACTGAAGCTTTCTTT.

V gene TRBV28 combines with J gene TRBJ2-3; D not certain. The V and J ends lost 4 bases and 3 bases respectively, with 5 bases between them. Germline values: CDR1 MDHEN, CDR2 SYDVKM. The length of the CDR3 is 12 residues. The CDR3 nucleotides are TGTGCCAGCAGTTCGGTGACAGATACGCAGTATTTT. As protein: CASSSVTDTQYF.

V gene TRBV28 combines with J gene TRBJ1-1; no firm D call. CDR3 length equals 12 residues. V shed 5 bases and J shed 8 bases, with 12 bases lying between them. Germline lookup yields CDR1 MDHEN and CDR2 SYDVKM. The chain's CDR3 is CASSTHGVEAFF. CDR3 bases: TGTGCCAGCAGTACCCACGGGGTAGAAGCTTTCTTT. The full variable domain, completed using reference TRBV28 and TRBJ1-1, is DVKVTQSSRYLVKRTGEKVFLECVQDMDHENMFWYRQDPGLGLRLIYFSYDVKMKEKGDIPEGYSVSREKKERFSLILESASTNQTSMYLCASSTHGVEAFFGQGTRLTVV.

The rearrangement joins TRBV27 to TRBJ1-2; possibly TRBD1 for D (5 bases). Germline V gene lookup returns CDR1 MNHEY and CDR2 SMNVEV (reference sequence). This CDR3 is 16 amino acids long. Trimming left V 1 base short and J 4 bases short, with 16 bases between. The chain's CDR3 is CASSLFRPGPGYGYTF. CDR3 DNA: TGTGCCAGCAGTTTATTTAGGCCAGGGCCTGGCTATGGCTACACCTTC.

The CDR3 here is CASGKETGQGNTEAFF. DNA for the CDR3: TGCGCCAGCGGAAAGGAAACGGGACAGGGAAACACTGAAGCTTTCTTT. The chain couples TRBV5-1 to TRBJ1-1; 9 positions agree with TRBD1. After removal of 7 bases from V and 2 bases from J, the junction contained 12 bases not matched to a gene. This CDR3 region has 16 residues. CDR1 and CDR2 (germline): SGHRS, YFSETQ.

The chain carries TRBV15 and TRBJ2-5; 13 nucleotides line up with TRBD2. J gave up 5 bases and V 5 bases, and 8 bases lay outside the gene matches. Looked up from germline, CDR1 is LNHNV and CDR2 is YYDKDF (reference sequence). The CDR3 runs to 16 residues. The CDR3 DNA reads as TGTGCCACCAGCGGCGGGACTAGCGGGACCGGGGAGACCCAGTACTTC. It codes for CATSGGTSGTGETQYF.

The chain employs TRBV9 and TRBJ1-2; possibly TRBD1 for D (6 bases). Trimming pared 3 bases from V and 5 bases from J, leaving 14 bases between. There are 14 residues in the CDR3. Germline assignment: CDR1 SGDLS and CDR2 YYNGEE. CDR3 DNA sequence: TGTGCCAGCAGCGACAGGGTCCTTGGGTATGGCTACACCTTC. Amino acid sequence: CASSDRVLGYGYTF.

The sample holds many counts of this clone. V usage is TRBV6-2 or TRBV6-3 and J usage is TRBJ1-1, with TRBD1 identical over 8 bases. The length of the CDR3 is 13 residues. In germline, CDR1 is MNHEY, CDR2 SVGEGT. Trimming at V came to 5 bases and at J to 6 bases, leaving 5 bases not matched to a gene. CDR3 loop: CASSTTGGSEAFF. DNA of the CDR3: TGTGCCAGCAGTACCACAGGGGGATCTGAAGCTTTCTTT.

This clone was picked up one time. The CDR3 region is CATSDRTGENYGYTF. In DNA form, the CDR3 reads TGTGCCACCAGTGATAGAACAGGAGAAAACTATGGCTACACCTTC. The V gene is TRBV24-1, the J gene TRBJ1-2, with D possibly being TRBD1 (5 bases). V was pared by 3 bases and J by 2 bases, with 12 bases between. There are 15 residues in the CDR3. Germline CDR1 KGHDR, CDR2 SFDVKD.

The CDR3 sequence: CASSTQWRDYGYTF. In DNA form, the CDR3 reads TGTGCCAGCAGCACACAGTGGAGGGACTATGGCTACACCTTC. The chain employs TRBV2 and TRBJ1-2, with no clear D. Germline V CDR1 and CDR2: SNHLY, FYNNEI. The CDR3 runs 14 residues. V gave up 6 bases and J gave up 3 bases, with 14 bases separating them. The whole variable domain, filled in from reference TRBV2 and TRBJ1-2, reads EPEVTQTPSHQVTQMGQEVILRCVPISNHLYFYWYRQILGQKVEFLVSFYNNEISEKSEIFDDQFSVERPDGSNFTLKIRSTKLEDSAMYFCASSTQWRDYGYTFGSGTRLTVV.

The chain combines TRBV5-1 with TRBJ2-1, with TRBD2 as a possible D gene (6 bases). The CDR3 runs to 15 residues. Germline V lookup: CDR1 SGHRS, CDR2 YFSETQ. V dropped 3 bases and J dropped 8 bases, with 18 bases sitting between them. Written as DNA, the CDR3 is TGCGCCAGCAGCTACTCAGGGAATTCGGGGGATGAGCAGTTCTTC. Translated, it gives CASSYSGNSGDEQFF. Combining the CDR3 with reference TRBV5-1 and TRBJ2-1 gives the whole variable domain KAGVTQTPRYLIKTRGQQVTLSCSPISGHRSVSWYQQTPGQGLQFLFEYFSETQRNKGNFPGRFSGRQFSNSRSEMNVSTLELGDSALYLCASSYSGNSGDEQFFGPGTRLTVL.

The chain has TRBV7-9 and TRBJ1-1; tentative D call: TRBD1 (5 bases). This CDR3 is built from 13 residues. Germline CDR1 SEHNR, CDR2 FQNEAQ (reference sequence). V was clipped by 1 base and J by 5 bases, with 8 bases between them. CDR3 nucleotides: TGTGCCAGCAGCTTAGGACAGACTACTGAAGCTTTCTTT. As protein: CASSLGQTTEAFF.

The V gene is TRBV25-1, the J gene TRBJ2-1; weak D call: TRBD2 (5 bases). Germline assignment: CDR1 MGHDK and CDR2 SYGVNS. The CDR3 runs 12 residues. Trimming cost V 7 bases and J 6 bases, with 10 bases left between them. CDR3 sequence (DNA): TGTGCCAGCAATTGGGCGGGCAATGAGCAGTTCTTC. This sequence encodes CASNWAGNEQFF.

The genes are TRBV7-8 and TRBJ1-5; the match to TRBD1 covers 9 bases. V lost 5 bases, J lost 6 bases, and 8 bases stayed unmatched. The CDR3 runs 15 residues. Germline CDR1 reads SGHVS; CDR2 reads FQNEAQ. For the CDR3, the DNA is TGTGCCAGCAGCACCCCGGGACAGGGAACTCAGCCCCAGCATTTT. Amino acids: CASSTPGQGTQPQHF.

The chain has TRBV28 and TRBJ1-4, with 8 bases aligning to TRBD1. The junction had 8 bases not matched to a gene; V was cut back by 5 bases and J by 9 bases. Germline CDR1 reads MDHEN; CDR2 reads SYDVKM. This CDR3 contains 14 residues. The chain's CDR3 is CASSKRTGKKKLFF. The CDR3 nucleotides read TGTGCCAGCAGTAAACGGACAGGGAAGAAAAAACTGTTTTTT.

This clone appeared once. The chain couples TRBV12-5 to TRBJ2-1; 8 nucleotides line up with TRBD1. CDR1 and CDR2 from the germline V gene are LGHNT and FRNRAP. Trimming took 5 bases from V and 6 from J; bases not matched to a gene: 12. The CDR3 has 16 residues. This CDR3 is CASGPSLGQGFNEQFF. The DNA of the CDR3 is TGTGCTAGTGGTCCCAGTCTCGGACAGGGATTCAATGAGCAGTTCTTC.